Shown below are 2 T cell receptor beta chains from a single sample sequenced in a study of Ad26.COV2.S vaccination and SARS-CoV-2 variants. The protocol was immunoSEQ multiplex PCR, while the TCRdb copy is restricted to in-frame clones and leaves out a portion. The sample carries some 640,000 clones, around 89% recorded once. Treatment meaning: around 19 received Ad26.COV2.S at low or high dose, single or two shots; several received placebo; per-sample allocation not given. Sampling occurred on day 63 after the first vaccine or placebo injection. This specimen consisted of peripheral blood, obtained in a trial of Ad26.COV2.S vaccine versus placebo. The origin of the receptors is a person aged 18-60 years who received the Ad26.COV2.S COVID-19 vaccine or a placebo.

The V and J genes are TRBV7-9 and TRBJ1-2; TRBD1 aligns across 7 bases. This CDR3 has 13 residues. Trimming removed 3 bases from V and 3 bases from J; junction bases left unmatched: 1. CDR1 is SEHNR and CDR2 is FQNEAQ in the germline V gene (reference sequence). CDR3: CASSFGQDYGYTF. CDR3 DNA: TGTGCCAGCAGCTTCGGACAGGACTATGGCTACACCTTC.

The chain couples TRBV18 to TRBJ2-1; D might be TRBD2 (5 bases). V was clipped by 4 bases and J by 5 bases, with 15 bases between them. Germline CDR1 and CDR2: KGHSH and LQKENI. The CDR3 sequence is 15 residues long. CDR3 protein: CASSQGGLPNNEQFF. CDR3 coding DNA: TGTGCCAGCTCACAGGGCGGGCTCCCTAACAATGAGCAGTTCTTC.